This T cell receptor beta chain emerged from a study of cytomegalovirus exposure and HLA in healthy donors. Overall study results and limits: In a later analysis, several top co-occurrence clusters appeared linked to parvovirus B19, influenza, CMV and Epstein-Barr virus. The authors later linked a missense DCLRE1C variant to TCR beta V- and J-gene trimming. The listing of roughly 160 TCR beta chains classed them as cytomegalovirus-associated. Using the classifier, cytomegalovirus status was reportedly diagnosed with high specificity and sensitivity.

The study ran its PCR with 60 Vbeta and 13 Jbeta primers. Clones were read by immunoSEQ multiplex PCR, and TCRdb kept only the in-frame ones, dropping some. The table shows around 140,000 clones, with around 80% occurring only once. The CDR3 extends over 16 amino acids. In germline, CDR1 is MDHEN, CDR2 SYDVKM. The V gene lost 6 bases and the J gene lost 3 bases, with 21 bases spanning the gap. Concerning this clone itself: Its matching antigen is unknown.

Sequenced material: PBMCs. The source is a female donor in good health and CMV-seronegative. The chain couples TRBV28 to TRBJ2-7; no clear D gene. CDR3 sequence (DNA): TGTGCCAGCAGCCCCCCGGTCGGAGTATCTATCTACGAGCAGTACTTC. It codes for CASSPPVGVSIYEQYF.